These T cell receptor beta chains were read from a single sample in a study of memory CD4+ T cells and cytomegalovirus serostatus. Repertoires were generated with immunoSEQ multiplex PCR, while TCRdb's copy carries only in-frame clones and drops some. Among about 50,000 clones listed, about three quarters were seen once. Sequencing was carried out using memory CD4+ T cells from blood. The receptor source for this set is an adult in good health and CMV-seronegative. The CDR3 runs from the conserved cysteine through the conserved F or W. A D gene is named only where the DNA matches it firmly. Clone size, where shown, is once, few, many, or a class for clones that have expanded.

V: TRBV15; J: TRBJ2-6; D: .; size: .; DNA: TGTGCCACCAGCTTTGACGCCCGCTCTGGGGCCAACGTCCTGACTTTC; CDR3: CATSFDARSGANVLTF
V: TRBV27; J: TRBJ1-5; D: .; size: .; DNA: TGTGCCAGCAGGCGGAGTAGCAATCAGCCCCAGCATTTT; CDR3: CASRRSSNQPQHF
V: TRBV7-2; J: TRBJ2-4; D: TRBD2; size: .; DNA: TGTGCCAGCAGCACAGCGGGGGGGGCCAACAAAAACATTCAGTACTTC; CDR3: CASSTAGGANKNIQYF
V: TRBV15; J: TRBJ1-2; D: .; size: few; DNA: TGTGCCACCAGCAGAGCTGGGAGAGTAGGGGACTATGGCTACACCTTC; CDR3: CATSRAGRVGDYGYTF
V: TRBV6-1; J: TRBJ1-5; D: .; size: .; DNA: TGTGCCAGTTTGGACAGATATAGCAATCAGCCCCAGCATTTT; CDR3: CASLDRYSNQPQHF
V: TRBV19; J: TRBJ1-2; D: .; size: .; DNA: TGTGCCACGCGATGGGGCAGTTTTAACTATGGCTACACCTTC; CDR3: CATRWGSFNYGYTF
V: TRBV30; J: TRBJ2-7; D: TRBD2; size: .; DNA: TGTGCCTGGGTCGGGACTAGTAGTTACGAGCAGTACTTC; CDR3: CAWVGTSSYEQYF
V: TRBV5-4; J: TRBJ1-1; D: .; size: .; DNA: TGTGCCAGCAGCGAATACAGGGTTATGAACACTGAAGCTTTCTTT; CDR3: CASSEYRVMNTEAFF
V: TRBV30; J: TRBJ2-7; D: TRBD2; size: .; DNA: TGTGCCTGGACTAGCGGGAGAAGGGCACCCTCCTACGAGCAGTACTTC; CDR3: CAWTSGRRAPSYEQYF
V: TRBV5-1; J: TRBJ2-5; D: .; size: few; DNA: TGCGCCAGCAGCTTGGGGGGTGGAGAGACCCAGTACTTC; CDR3: CASSLGGGETQYF